The 19 T cell receptor beta chains below all came from one sample that was sequenced in a study of quantifying T cell responses using KT2 cells. Study information: RNA was reverse transcribed with TCR alpha and beta constant-region primers.

A single-stranded UMI oligo with SP2 sequence was ligated to cDNA 3' ends. The first PCR ran roughly 4 cycles with an equimolar RC1.1 and RC1.2 beta primer mix. Each CDR3 protein gets one entry after TCRdb re-called the UMI-ligation and nested PCR reads with MiXCR. The sample yields over 40,000 distinct CDR3 sequences, 11% seen once. Source material: PBMCs spiked with cells of the T cell clone KT2. The receptors originated from a human donor.

The genes are TRBV11-2 and TRBJ2-2; D call uncertain. CDR1 and CDR2 (germline): SGHAT, FQNNGV. The CDR3 sequence is 18 residues long. Between the trimmed V and J ends, which lost 1 base and 1 base, there was a span of 16 bases. CDR3 DNA: TGTGCCAGCAGCTTAGGCCGTTCTTCCACACGGAACACCGGGGAGCTGTTTTTT. It encodes CASSLGRSSTRNTGELFF.

V and J are TRBV6-6 and TRBJ2-7; 9 positions match TRBD1. The CDR3 is made up of 13 amino acids. Germline values: CDR1 MNHNY, CDR2 SVGAGI (reference sequence). After removal of 8 bases from V and 5 bases from J, the junction contained 7 bases not matched to a gene. The CDR3 is CASRGQGTHEQYF. The CDR3, as DNA: TGTGCCAGCCGGGGACAGGGTACCCACGAGCAGTACTTC.

Ten or more counts support this clonotype. V usage is TRBV9 and J usage is TRBJ2-1; D call uncertain. The V and J ends lost 0 bases and 10 bases respectively, with 8 bases between them. Germline CDR1 is SGDLS and CDR2 is YYNGEE. CDR3 length: 12 residues. The CDR3 spells CASSVGSGEQFF. As DNA, the CDR3 is TGTGCCAGCAGCGTAGGTTCCGGGGAGCAGTTCTTC. The variable domain in full, with the rest retrieved from reference TRBV9 and TRBJ2-1, is DSGVTQTPKHLITATGQRVTLRCSPRSGDLSVYWYQQSLDQGLQFLIQYYNGEERAKGNILERFSAQQFPDLHSELNLSSLELGDSALYFCASSVGSGEQFFGPGTRLTVL.

This clonotype was seen at least ten times. The CDR3 DNA sequence: TGTGCCAGCAGCGTAGACTTGAGCTCCTACGAGCAGTACTTC. It translates to CASSVDLSSYEQYF. This sequence joins TRBV9 and TRBJ2-7; no definite D call. Between the trimmed V and J ends, which lost 0 bases and 0 bases, there was a span of 7 bases. Per the germline V gene, CDR1 is SGDLS and CDR2 is YYNGEE. This CDR3 is 14 amino acids long.

As to this clonotype: The junction departs from germline at one end; a sequencing error may be responsible. V gene TRBV12-3 or TRBV12-4 combines with J gene TRBJ2-2, with 7 nucleotides matching TRBD1. The CDR3 loop spans 14 amino acids. The CDR3 loop is CVSSLQGLTGELFF. Here the CDR3 DNA reads TGTGTCAGCAGTTTACAGGGGTTGACCGGGGAGCTGTTTTTT.

This clonotype was seen ten or more times. The chain combines TRBV7-8 with TRBJ1-2, with a tentative D call TRBD1 (6 bases). Germline V gene data show CDR1 as SGHVS and CDR2 as FQNEAQ. Trimming stripped 5 bases from V and 8 bases from J, with 15 bases between. The CDR3 sequence is 13 residues long. The CDR3 sequence: CASSLQGKRGYTF. CDR3 DNA: TGTGCCAGCAGCCTTCAGGGGAAACGGGGCTACACCTTC.

The chain uses TRBV10-3 and TRBJ2-7; 13 bases match TRBD2. The ends lost 2 bases at V and 4 bases at J; junction bases unmatched: 2. The CDR3 runs 15 residues. CDR1 and CDR2 from the germline V gene are ENHRY and SYGVKD. The CDR3 region is CAISEGLAGEYEQYF. CDR3 in DNA: TGTGCCATCAGTGAGGGACTAGCGGGAGAGTACGAGCAGTACTTC.

This clonotype was counted ten times or more. V usage is TRBV20-1 and J usage is TRBJ1-4; D is unresolved. Deletions cut 1 base from V and 8 bases from J, with 17 bases between. Germline loops: CDR1 DFQATT, CDR2 SNEGSKA (reference sequence). The CDR3 extends over 15 amino acids. CDR3 sequence reads: CSARVGTRRNEKLFF. The CDR3 region has the DNA TGCAGTGCTAGAGTAGGCACAAGACGAAACGAAAAACTGTTTTTT.

This clonotype was counted once. This chain uses TRBV11-2 with TRBJ2-3, with D perhaps TRBD1 (5 bases). V lost 7 bases and J 6 bases, leaving 23 bases between the germline ends. Germline values: CDR1 SGHAT, CDR2 FQNNGV. This CDR3 has 16 amino acids. The CDR3 coding sequence is TGTGCCAGCACCGGCAGACAGTCCCGGATGAGGGATACGCAGTATTTT. Translated, it gives CASTGRQSRMRDTQYF. Drawing the rest from reference TRBV11-2 and TRBJ2-3, the complete variable domain is EAGVAQSPRYKIIEKRQSVAFWCNPISGHATLYWYQQILGQGPKLLIQFQNNGVVDDSQLPKDRFSAERLKGVDSTLKIQPAKLEDSAVYLCASTGRQSRMRDTQYFGPGTRLTVL.

The chain carries TRBV10-1 and TRBJ1-1; no definite D call. V lost 2 bases to trimming and J lost 6 bases, with 13 bases between them. CDR1 and CDR2 from the germline V gene are WNHNN and SYGVQD (reference sequence). The CDR3 is 14 residues long. For the CDR3, the DNA is TGCGCCAGCAGTGAGGGGCCCCCTAACGCTGAAGCTTTCTTT. The encoded protein is CASSEGPPNAEAFF.

This clonotype was detected a few times. The chain combines TRBV29-1 with TRBJ2-1; 12 bases are shared with TRBD2. Germline lookup yields CDR1 SQVTM and CDR2 ANQGSEA. Trimming removed 5 bases from V and 6 bases from J; junction bases left unmatched: 5. The CDR3 has 14 amino acids. The CDR3 nucleotides read TGCAGCGTTAGGACTAGCGGGGTCGGCAATGAGCAGTTCTTC. It yields the protein CSVRTSGVGNEQFF.

This clonotype is a singleton in its sample. The rearrangement uses TRBV6-5 and TRBJ2-5; maybe TRBD1 (6 bases). Trimming shortened V by 6 bases and J by 5 bases, and 16 bases separated the two germline ends. The CDR3 has 14 amino acids. Germline V gene lookup returns CDR1 MNHEY and CDR2 SVGAGI. CDR3 in DNA: TGTGCCAGCAGCCCCCCCGAGAGGGGGGAGACCCAGTACTTC. Its translation: CASSPPERGETQYF.

In this sample, this clonotype turned up many times. The rearrangement links TRBV12-3 or TRBV12-4 to TRBJ2-1; D uncertain. Trimming cost V 6 bases and J 7 bases, with 7 bases left between them. CDR3 length: 11 residues. The CDR3 spells CASSPKNEQFF. The CDR3 region has the DNA TGTGCCAGCAGCCCCAAAAATGAGCAGTTCTTC.

The CDR3 loop reads CASSLEGQSNQPQHF. CDR3 bases: TGTGCCAGCAGCTTGGAGGGACAAAGCAATCAGCCCCAGCATTTT. J is TRBJ1-5 and V is TRBV5-6; D may be TRBD1 (6 bases). Germline V lookup: CDR1 SGHDT, CDR2 YYEEEE. Between the trimmed V and J ends, which lost 0 bases and 1 base, there was a span of 8 bases. The CDR3 is made up of 15 amino acids.

This clonotype has just a few counts. The chain is built from TRBV18 and TRBJ2-7; TRBD2 agrees at 11 bases. Trimming removed 5 bases from V and 1 base from J; junction bases left unmatched: 7. Per the germline V gene, CDR1 is KGHSH and CDR2 is LQKENI. CDR3 length equals 16 residues. The CDR3 DNA reads TGTGCCAGCTCAACATCCGGGACTAGCGGTTCCTACGAGCAGTACTTC. Its protein is CASSTSGTSGSYEQYF.

This clonotype was detected only a few times. The chain joins TRBV27 to TRBJ2-1, with D possibly matching TRBD2 (6 bases). The CDR3 is made up of 17 amino acids. Trimming took off 4 bases at V and 7 bases at J, with 23 bases between the two ends. The germline V gene encodes CDR1 MNHEY and CDR2 SMNVEV (reference sequence). CDR3 coding DNA: TGTGCCAGCAGTTCGTCCCTGACTAGGGGTATGTTAAATGAGCAGTTCTTC. It yields the protein CASSSSLTRGMLNEQFF.

The chain carries TRBV12-3 or TRBV12-4 and TRBJ2-1, with 12 bases aligning to TRBD2. This CDR3 region has 15 residues. Losses at the gene ends were 5 bases for V and 8 bases for J; bases not matched to a gene: 7. This CDR3 reads CASSPTSGGEDEQFF. The CDR3 region has the DNA TGTGCCAGCAGTCCGACTAGCGGGGGAGAGGATGAGCAGTTCTTC.

This clonotype was counted ten times or more. The chain combines TRBV27 with TRBJ1-1; 9 nucleotides line up with TRBD1. Germline V gene data show CDR1 as MNHEY and CDR2 as SMNVEV (reference sequence). Trimming cost V 5 bases and J 5 bases; bases outside gene matches: 6. There are 14 residues in the CDR3. CDR3 sequence: CASSPLGQGTEAFF. The DNA of the CDR3 is TGTGCCAGCAGTCCCCTCGGACAGGGGACTGAAGCTTTCTTT.

This clonotype was seen many times. The chain couples TRBV2 to TRBJ1-2; D remains ambiguous. The CDR3 is 22 residues long. Germline V lookup: CDR1 SNHLY, CDR2 FYNNEI. V dropped 2 bases and J dropped 0 bases, with 31 bases sitting between them. The CDR3 region has the DNA TGTGCCAGCAGTGAACCCCATTATATATACAGCGATCGTTCTACTTCTAACTATGGCTACACCTTC. The encoded protein is CASSEPHYIYSDRSTSNYGYTF.